This T cell receptor beta chain originates from a study of blood T cells in healthy people across ages (dated by TCRdb to between 2014 and 2016). In the study overall: In model experiments, template switching captured roughly one uniquely barcoded TCR beta cDNA molecule for every two T cells. The study measured age-related changes in TCR beta repertoire diversity using deep sequencing normalized with unique cDNA molecular identifiers. Four age groups were formed from the donors: young (average roughly 15 years), middle-aged (around 40), aged (about 62) and long-lived (roughly 88). To avoid experimental bias, donors of different ages were distributed randomly across sequencing lanes. The study analyzed two additional independent replicas of 1 million unique cDNA reads from the same blood draw for two donors, one aged 18 to 30 and one aged 80 or older.

The method behind the library was 5' RACE. Sequencer: Illumina HiSeq 2500. A second PCR of roughly 6 to 12 cycles was performed with a sample-barcoded 5' primer and a J-beta primer mix. A unique molecular identifier was introduced onto each TCR beta cDNA molecule by a template-switch 5' adaptor carrying 12 random nucleotides. Each sample yielded at least 3 million CDR3-containing paired-end reads. All of the RNA was converted into first-strand cDNA using the Mint cDNA synthesis kit, with a TRBC-specific oligonucleotide serving as the primer. After uracil-DNA glycosylase treatment, a first 18-cycle PCR used universal primers M1SS and BC2_uni_R on all cDNA. On the authors' methods: For normalization, 1 million high-quality reads were randomly selected from each sample, with every read carrying a distinct molecular identifier. Instead of being binned into consensus sequences, reads with shared molecular identifiers were discarded. MiTCR, set to a Q25 quality threshold and the strictest error-elimination algorithm, was used for CDR3 identification, clonotype clustering and error correction. A nonparametric unseen species model with Euler transformation was used to estimate lower-bound total TCR beta diversity. Starting from the raw public reads, TCRdb applied fastp trimming at Q25, assembled clones with MiXCR and retained in-frame beta chains. Merged by CDR3 protein, the rows form single entries marked with the most common genes and DNA. These V and J calls are TCRdb output, not the study's own analysis. In this sample the table shows roughly 1,800,000 distinct CDR3 sequences, about 49% of which occur a single time. More than 2% of the sample is held by the ten biggest clonotypes.

The CDR3 has 15 amino acids, counting the end cysteine and phenylalanine. This entry keeps only the CDR3 DNA: 45 bases, framed from base 1. The junction shows trimming of 5 bases on V and 0 bases on J, plus 13 bases between the germline ends. Here is what the overall study found, with its caveats: Because profiling used bulk unsorted PBMCs, naive and antigen-experienced compartments could not be compared conclusively. Donor CMV infection status was unknown, potentially confounding age-related changes in expanded clonotypes. There was a strong correlation between observed TCR beta diversity and the percentage of naive T cells measured by flow cytometry. Estimates of total diversity from one million sequenced T cells were regarded as lower bounds and underestimates. Compared with the aged group, the long-lived group had more naive CD4+ T cells, fewer expanded clones and increased TCR diversity, suggesting age selection. Observed TCR beta diversity per million T cells fell roughly linearly with age, and a significant reduction was already apparent by age around 39.

About this clonotype itself: The specificity of this receptor is unknown. Qualities for individual bases were not recorded, and no much larger clone is one base off.

The donors were roughly 39 Caucasian individuals from Russia, aged 6 to 90 years, who were systemically healthy. Around 10 milliliters of peripheral blood were drawn from each donor into EDTA-treated Vacutainer tubes. PBMCs were isolated by Ficoll-Paque density-gradient centrifugation, with at least 6 million obtained per sample. Trizol reagent was used to extract total RNA from the PBMCs, yielding at least 5 micrograms per sample. The percentages of naive CD45RAhigh/CD27high T cells were determined by flow cytometry on a PBMC aliquot from every donor. The chain links TRBV12-3 or TRBV12-4 with TRBJ1-2; possibly the D gene is TRBD1, per 6 matching bases. This TCR was sampled from a woman aged 40 to 50 in good health. The sequencing input was blood. The DNA reads as follows: TGTGCCAGCAGTCCGGTGACAGGCGCTAACTATGGCTACACCTTC. This gives the protein CASSPVTGANYGYTF.